This T cell receptor beta chain was captured in a study of OX40 agonist ivuxolimab in advanced cancers. Study-level information: Patients received ivuxolimab, an agonistic anti-OX40 (CD134) antibody. With a range of roughly 23 to 79, age averaged about 59 years, and 65% to 90% were male. Study findings and constraints: CD4+ and CD8+ blood T cells expanded clonally by week 6 at 0.1 to 3.0 mg/kg.

The assay was immunoSEQ multiplex PCR, and TCRdb's table has in-frame clones only and misses some. The repertoire includes 70,000 to 80,000 clones, over 75% of them detected once, and over 0.35% sits in the top ten. Regarding this clone: The target antigen is unknown.

V was cut by 3 bases and J by 0 bases, with 8 bases left in between. CDR3 length equals 14 residues. Germline-derived CDR1 and CDR2 are MDHEN and SYDVKM. The sequencing used CD4+ or CD8+ T cells sorted from blood, collected in a trial of the OX40 agonist ivuxolimab. The gene calls are TRBV28 and TRBJ1-1; no firm D call. This sequence was found in an adult with an advanced solid tumor such as melanoma, head and neck, liver or kidney cancer. CDR3 sequence (DNA): TGTGCCAGCAGTTTCGGCGGATTGAACACTGAAGCTTTCTTT. Its protein product is CASSFGGLNTEAFF.